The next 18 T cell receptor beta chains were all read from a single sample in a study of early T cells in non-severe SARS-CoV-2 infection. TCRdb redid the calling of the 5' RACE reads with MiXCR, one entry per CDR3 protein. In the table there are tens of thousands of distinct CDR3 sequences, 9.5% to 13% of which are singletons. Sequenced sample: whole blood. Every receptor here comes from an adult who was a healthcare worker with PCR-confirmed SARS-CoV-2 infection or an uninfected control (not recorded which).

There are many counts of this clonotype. In nucleotides, the CDR3 is TGCAGCGTCGGGAATGGGGGAGCCTACGAGCAGTACTTC. Its translation is CSVGNGGAYEQYF. The chain couples TRBV29-1 to TRBJ2-7; TRBD1 or TRBD2 may be the D gene (5 bases each). The germline V gene has CDR1 SQVTM and CDR2 ANQGSEA. Trimming shortened V by 6 bases and J by 2 bases, and 14 bases separated the two germline ends. The CDR3 has 13 amino acids.

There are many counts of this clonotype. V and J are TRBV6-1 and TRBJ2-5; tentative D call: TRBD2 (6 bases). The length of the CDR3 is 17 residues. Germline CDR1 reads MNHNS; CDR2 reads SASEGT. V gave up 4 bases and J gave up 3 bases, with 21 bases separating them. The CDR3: CASSVQFALAVEETQYF. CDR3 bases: TGTGCCAGCAGTGTCCAATTCGCTTTAGCGGTAGAAGAGACCCAGTACTTC.

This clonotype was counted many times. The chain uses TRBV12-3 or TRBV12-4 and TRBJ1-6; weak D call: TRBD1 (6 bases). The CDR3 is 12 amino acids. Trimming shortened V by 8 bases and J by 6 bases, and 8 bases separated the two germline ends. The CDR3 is CASRQANSPLHF. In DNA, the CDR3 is TGTGCCAGCCGACAGGCTAATTCACCCCTCCACTTT.

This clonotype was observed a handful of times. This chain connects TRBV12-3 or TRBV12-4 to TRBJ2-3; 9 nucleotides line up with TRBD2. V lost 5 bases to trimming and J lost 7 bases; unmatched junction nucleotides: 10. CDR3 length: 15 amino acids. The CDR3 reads CASSPRRGGGNTQYF. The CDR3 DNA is TGTGCCAGCAGTCCCCGGCGCGGGGGGGGGAATACGCAGTATTTT.

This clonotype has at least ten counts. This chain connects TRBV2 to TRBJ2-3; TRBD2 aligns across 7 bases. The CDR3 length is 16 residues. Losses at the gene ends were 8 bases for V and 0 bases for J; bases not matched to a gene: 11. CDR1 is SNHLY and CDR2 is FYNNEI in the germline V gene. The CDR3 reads CASPRGLGESTDTQYF. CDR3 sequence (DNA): TGTGCCAGCCCCCGAGGACTAGGGGAAAGCACAGATACGCAGTATTTT.

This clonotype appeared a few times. In nucleotides, the CDR3 is TGTGCCAGCAGTGAATGGGGGGCACTTGAGAAACTGTTTTTT. Its protein is CASSEWGALEKLFF. This sequence joins TRBV25-1 and TRBJ1-4; tentatively, D is TRBD1 (6 bases). Germline lookup yields CDR1 MGHDK and CDR2 SYGVNS. With 1 base removed from V and 11 bases from J, the gap between germline ends came to 14 bases. The CDR3 sequence is 14 residues long.

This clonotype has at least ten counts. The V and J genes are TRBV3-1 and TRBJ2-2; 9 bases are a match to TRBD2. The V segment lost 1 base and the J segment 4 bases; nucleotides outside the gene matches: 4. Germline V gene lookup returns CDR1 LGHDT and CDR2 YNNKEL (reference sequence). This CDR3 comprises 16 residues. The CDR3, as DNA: TGTGCCAGCAGCCAAGGGCTAGCGGGAATCACCGGGGAGCTGTTTTTT. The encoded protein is CASSQGLAGITGELFF.

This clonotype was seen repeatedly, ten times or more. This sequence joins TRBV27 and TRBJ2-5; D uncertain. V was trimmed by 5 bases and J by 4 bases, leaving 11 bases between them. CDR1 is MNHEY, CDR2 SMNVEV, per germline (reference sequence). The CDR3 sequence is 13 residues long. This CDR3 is CASSPTRTETQYF. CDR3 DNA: TGTGCCAGCAGTCCGACACGGACAGAGACCCAGTACTTC.

The CDR3 coding sequence is TGCGCCAGCAGCCTAAGACTAGCGGGAGTCGAAGAGACCCAGTACTTC. Protein: CASSLRLAGVEETQYF. The gene calls are TRBV5-1 and TRBJ2-5; the match to TRBD2 covers 12 bases. The CDR3 is 16 amino acids. Germline V gene data show CDR1 as SGHRS and CDR2 as YFSETQ. The ends lost 4 bases at V and 3 bases at J; junction bases unmatched: 7.

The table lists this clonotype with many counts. CDR3 sequence reads: CASSLDRGIYNEQFF. The CDR3 DNA is TGTGCCAGCAGCTTGGACAGGGGGATCTACAATGAGCAGTTCTTC. The gene calls are TRBV9 and TRBJ2-1, with 10 bases that match TRBD1. The CDR3 is 15 residues long. The V gene end was trimmed by 4 bases and the J gene end by 3 bases; junction bases not matched to a gene: 4. Germline CDR1 and CDR2: SGDLS and YYNGEE.

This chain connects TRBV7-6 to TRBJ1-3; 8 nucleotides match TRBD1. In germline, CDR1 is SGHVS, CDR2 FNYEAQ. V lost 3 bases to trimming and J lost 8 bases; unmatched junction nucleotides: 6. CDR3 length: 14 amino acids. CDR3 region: CASSFRTGSYTIYF. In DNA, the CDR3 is TGTGCCAGCAGCTTTAGGACAGGGTCTTACACCATATATTTT.

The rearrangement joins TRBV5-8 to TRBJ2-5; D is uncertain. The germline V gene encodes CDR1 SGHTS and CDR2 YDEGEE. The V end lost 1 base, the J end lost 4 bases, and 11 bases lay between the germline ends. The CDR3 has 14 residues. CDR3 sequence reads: CASSLKVSRETQYF. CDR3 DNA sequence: TGTGCCAGCAGCTTGAAGGTGTCCAGAGAGACCCAGTACTTC. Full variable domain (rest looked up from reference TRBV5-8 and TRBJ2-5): EAGVTQSPTHLIKTRGQQATLRCSPISGHTSVYWYQQALGLGLQFLLWYDEGEERNRGNFPPRFSGRQFPNYSSELNVNALELEDSALYLCASSLKVSRETQYFGPGTRLLVL.

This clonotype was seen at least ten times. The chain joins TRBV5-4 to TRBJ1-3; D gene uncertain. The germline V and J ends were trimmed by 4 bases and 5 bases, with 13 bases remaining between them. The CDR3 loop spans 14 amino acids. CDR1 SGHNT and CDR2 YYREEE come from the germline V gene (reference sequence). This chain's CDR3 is CASSPGPERNTIYF. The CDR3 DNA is TGTGCCAGCAGCCCCGGACCTGAGAGAAACACCATATATTTT.

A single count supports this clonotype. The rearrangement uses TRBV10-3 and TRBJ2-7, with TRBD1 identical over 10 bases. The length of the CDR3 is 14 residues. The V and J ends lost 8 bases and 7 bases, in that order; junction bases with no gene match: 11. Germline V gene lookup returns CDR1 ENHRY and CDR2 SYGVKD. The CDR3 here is CAIWDRGLYEEQYF. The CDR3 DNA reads TGTGCCATCTGGGACAGGGGTCTCTACGAGGAGCAGTACTTC.

The CDR3 region has the DNA TGCAGCGTTGCCACAGGGATGAGCAACGAGCAGTACTTC. Its translation is CSVATGMSNEQYF. The V call is TRBV29-1, the J call TRBJ2-7, with D possibly being TRBD1 (6 bases). This CDR3 has 13 residues. V gave up 4 bases and J gave up 5 bases, with 15 bases separating them. CDR1 SQVTM and CDR2 ANQGSEA come from the germline V gene.

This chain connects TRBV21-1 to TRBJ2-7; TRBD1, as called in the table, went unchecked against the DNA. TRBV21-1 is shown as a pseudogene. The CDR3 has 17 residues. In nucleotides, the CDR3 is TGTGCCAGCAGCAAAAATGGAGACAGGAAGCAAACCTACGAGCAGTACTTC. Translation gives CASSKNGDRKQTYEQYF.

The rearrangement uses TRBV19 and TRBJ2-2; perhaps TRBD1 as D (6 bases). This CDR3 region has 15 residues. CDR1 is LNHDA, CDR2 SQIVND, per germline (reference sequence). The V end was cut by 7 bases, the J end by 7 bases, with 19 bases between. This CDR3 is CASTPGSGDSGELFF. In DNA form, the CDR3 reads TGTGCCAGTACCCCAGGTTCAGGGGATAGCGGGGAGCTGTTTTTT.

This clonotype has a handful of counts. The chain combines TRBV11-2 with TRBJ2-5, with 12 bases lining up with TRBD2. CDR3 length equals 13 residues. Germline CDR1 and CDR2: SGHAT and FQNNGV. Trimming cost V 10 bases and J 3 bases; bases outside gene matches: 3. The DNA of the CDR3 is TGTGCCATTAGGACTAGCGGGGAAGAGACCCAGTACTTC. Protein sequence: CAIRTSGEETQYF.